Here is one T cell receptor (beta chain) with its context. Per the original methods: For nucleated cells, counts were estimated from reference gene primer amplification. Assay used: immunoSEQ multiplex PCR; TCRdb lists only in-frame clones, some missing. The DNA gave D and trimming, while V, J and clone size come from that table. The data contain fewer than 250,000 clones, approximately 78% of them singletons. The CDR3 extends over 18 amino acids. Per germline, CDR1 MGHRA and CDR2 YSYEKL. With 0 bases removed from V and 2 bases from J, the gap between germline ends came to 14 bases. The data were obtained in a study of blood T cell repertoires in COVID-19. Study-wide context: Samples representing acute and convalescent COVID-19 were sourced from the United States, Italy and Spain.

The sample was peripheral blood. This sequence was found in a woman of 80 years or more with acute or convalescent COVID-19. The chain couples TRBV4-1 to TRBJ2-6, with D possibly matching TRBD1 (6 bases). The DNA of the CDR3 is TGCGCCAGCAGCCAAGATCGTTCCGCAGGGGCTGGGGCCAACGTCCTGACTTTC. Amino acids: CASSQDRSAGAGANVLTF.